Below, 27 T cell receptor beta chains from the same sample are listed, as sequenced in a study of blood T cell repertoires in COVID-19 (TCRdb year 2020). The library relied on the immunoSEQ multiplex PCR assay. TCRdb obtained this table from immuneACCESS and retained in-frame rearrangements with V and J assigned. These tables miss some clones; where compared with another copy, unresolved V genes account for less than half of the shortfall, and the remainder is unexplained. Present in this sample are 90,000 to 100,000 clones, approximately 87% of which were seen just once. Of the sample, 15% is held by the ten largest clones. Material: peripheral blood. The source is a human donor in a cohort sampled during active COVID-19.

This clone appeared a single time. The V gene is TRBV18, the J gene TRBJ2-1; TRBD1 is a possible D gene (6 bases). This CDR3 region has 17 residues. CDR1 is KGHSH, CDR2 LQKENI, per germline. V was clipped by 4 bases and J by 6 bases, with 22 bases between them. CDR3 in DNA: TGTGCCAGCTCACTACAAGCCCCCGGGACACCTTCCAATGAGCAGTTCTTC. This encodes CASSLQAPGTPSNEQFF.

The chain uses TRBV9 and TRBJ2-3, with TRBD1 matching over 10 bases. This CDR3 has 16 residues. The germline gives CDR1 SGDLS, CDR2 YYNGEE. V lost 4 bases to trimming and J lost 5 bases; unmatched junction nucleotides: 10. CDR3 residues: CASSPDGTGVIDTQYF. The CDR3 bases are TGTGCCAGCAGCCCAGACGGGACAGGGGTAATAGATACGCAGTATTTT.

The chain has TRBV27 and TRBJ2-5, with a possible D match to TRBD2 (6 bases). The V and J ends lost 0 bases and 5 bases respectively, with 13 bases between them. Germline V lookup: CDR1 MNHEY, CDR2 SMNVEV (reference sequence). The CDR3 totals 15 residues. The CDR3 DNA follows: TGTGCCAGCAGTTTATCCGGCCGGGGGTGGGAGACCCAGTACTTC. Translated: CASSLSGRGWETQYF.

The chain couples TRBV6-5 to TRBJ2-7; 14 nucleotides line up with TRBD2. The germline V gene encodes CDR1 MNHEY and CDR2 SVGAGI. J gave up 6 bases and V 8 bases, and 9 bases lay outside the gene matches. The CDR3 covers 15 residues. CDR3 sequence: CASRAGTSGSSEQYF. Here the CDR3 DNA reads TGTGCCAGCCGAGCCGGGACTAGCGGGAGTAGCGAGCAGTACTTC.

V and J are TRBV18 and TRBJ1-6; no clear D gene. Trimming removed 3 bases from V and 7 bases from J, with 13 bases in between. The CDR3 sequence is 15 residues long. Germline V gene sequence: CDR1 KGHSH, CDR2 LQKENI. In DNA, the CDR3 is TGTGCCAGCTCACCCGCTGCAGGCTCCAATTCACCCCTCCACTTT. It codes for CASSPAAGSNSPLHF.

V is TRBV6-5 and J is TRBJ2-2; 7 nucleotides match TRBD1. Germline assignment: CDR1 MNHEY and CDR2 SVGAGI. The CDR3 runs 15 residues. The V gene end was trimmed by 2 bases and the J gene end by 7 bases; junction bases not matched to a gene: 7. As DNA, the CDR3 is TGTGCCAGCAGTTACGGGACAGTAGTTGTCGGGGAGCTGTTTTTT. Residues: CASSYGTVVVGELFF.

The genes are TRBV14 and TRBJ1-4, with 9 bases identical to TRBD1. This CDR3 spans 13 amino acids. V gave up 6 bases and J gave up 7 bases; unmatched junction bases: 3. Germline CDR1 and CDR2: SGHDN and FVKESK. The CDR3 protein is CASRQGATEKLFF. CDR3 in DNA: TGTGCCAGCAGACAGGGGGCGACTGAAAAACTGTTTTTT.

The CDR3 loop is CSVAGTSNEKLFF. The CDR3 DNA follows: TGCAGCGTGGCAGGGACATCTAATGAAAAACTGTTTTTT. The V and J genes are TRBV29-1 and TRBJ1-4; D is possibly TRBD1 (6 bases). Germline CDR1 reads SQVTM; CDR2 reads ANQGSEA. With 6 bases removed from V and 3 bases from J, the gap between germline ends came to 11 bases. The CDR3 is 13 amino acids. Together with reference TRBV29-1 and TRBJ1-4, the CDR3 gives the full variable domain: SAVISQKPSRDICQRGTSLTIQCQVDSQVTMMFWYRQQPGQSLTLIATANQGSEATYESGFVIDKFPISRPNLTFSTLTVSNMSPEDSSIYLCSVAGTSNEKLFFGSGTQLSVL.

This clone came up once. The genes are TRBV4-2 and TRBJ1-2; D remains unclear. The germline V and J ends were trimmed by 0 bases and 2 bases, with 10 bases remaining between them. CDR1 is LGHNA, CDR2 YNFKEQ, per germline. The CDR3 runs 15 residues. CDR3 protein: CASSQDNGVNYGYTF. CDR3 DNA: TGTGCCAGCAGCCAAGATAACGGGGTCAACTATGGCTACACCTTC.

The chain combines TRBV4-1 with TRBJ1-5, with 7 bases fitting TRBD1. The germline V gene encodes CDR1 MGHRA and CDR2 YSYEKL. CDR3 length: 15 residues. Trimming at V came to 3 bases and at J to 0 bases, leaving 2 bases not matched to a gene. CDR3 nucleotide sequence: TGCGCCAGCAGCCACCGGGACAGTAGCAATCAGCCCCAGCATTTT. Its protein product is CASSHRDSSNQPQHF.

This clone showed up just once. V is TRBV7-9 and J is TRBJ1-1; 7 nucleotides match TRBD1. CDR3 length: 17 residues. In germline, CDR1 is SEHNR, CDR2 FQNEAQ (reference sequence). V gave up 4 bases and J gave up 4 bases; unmatched junction bases: 15. In nucleotides, the CDR3 is TGTGCCAGCAGCTCGATCCTAACAGGGGCCGTTGGCACTGAAGCTTTCTTT. Amino acid sequence: CASSSILTGAVGTEAFF.

This chain uses TRBV20-1 with TRBJ1-5; no reliable D call. This CDR3 region has 14 residues. The V gene lost 3 bases and the J gene lost 1 base, with 10 bases spanning the gap. Germline V lookup: CDR1 DFQATT, CDR2 SNEGSKA (reference sequence). This CDR3 reads CSASPSASNQPQHF. DNA of the CDR3: TGCAGTGCTAGTCCCTCCGCGAGCAATCAGCCCCAGCATTTT.

For the CDR3, the DNA is TGCGCCAGCGCAAGGGGGGGGCCGAACACCGGGGAGCTGTTTTTT. Translated, it gives CASARGGPNTGELFF. The chain combines TRBV5-1 with TRBJ2-2, with D tentatively TRBD2 (7 bases). The CDR3 has 15 amino acids. The V end was cut by 7 bases, the J end by 0 bases, with 13 bases between. Germline V gene data show CDR1 as SGHRS and CDR2 as YFSETQ.

For this clone: The junction and the germline gene differ at one end; a read error may be behind it. Additional DNA sequences in this sample encode the identical CDR3. The chain is built from TRBV7-2 and TRBJ2-7, with a possible D match to TRBD2 (5 bases). This CDR3 has 14 residues. CDR1 SGHTA and CDR2 FQGNSA come from the germline V gene. DNA of the CDR3: TGTGCCAGCAGGCTGACTCCGACTAACTACGAGCAATACTTC. The encoded protein is CASRLTPTNYEQYF. Based on the CDR3 plus reference TRBV7-2 and TRBJ2-7, the full variable domain is GAGVSQSPSNKVTEKGKDVELRCDPISGHTALYWYRQSLGQGLEFLIYFQGNSAPDKSGLPSDRFSAERTGGSVSTLTIQRTQQEDSAVYLCASRLTPTNYEQYFGPGTRLTVT.

The chain carries TRBV10-3 and TRBJ2-7; 10 bases are a match to TRBD2. The germline CDR1 and CDR2 sequences are ENHRY and SYGVKD. The length of the CDR3 is 14 residues. V lost 4 bases to trimming and J lost 4 bases; unmatched junction nucleotides: 4. Here the CDR3 reads CAISAGTSAYEQYF. CDR3 bases: TGTGCCATCAGTGCCGGGACTAGCGCTTACGAGCAGTACTTC.

V and J are TRBV7-8 and TRBJ1-1; maybe TRBD1 (6 bases). Per germline, CDR1 SGHVS and CDR2 FQNEAQ. This CDR3 contains 14 residues. V lost 2 bases, J lost 11 bases, and 18 bases lay in between. The CDR3 region has the DNA TGTGCCAGCAGCTTACCGGACAGTCTCTTCGGGGCTTTCTTT. Encoded protein: CASSLPDSLFGAFF.

V and J are TRBV18 and TRBJ2-3; TRBD2 aligns across 7 bases. CDR1 is KGHSH and CDR2 is LQKENI in the germline V gene. V trimming: 0 bases; J trimming: 6 bases; junction bases outside the gene matches: 12. The CDR3 is 17 residues long. The CDR3 coding sequence is TGTGCCAGCTCACCACCCGGCGGGGGACGAACAACCGATACGCAGTATTTT. Its protein is CASSPPGGGRTTDTQYF.

This chain joins TRBV5-5 and TRBJ2-3, with D possibly matching TRBD1 (5 bases). Germline V gene sequence: CDR1 SGHKS, CDR2 YYEKEE (reference sequence). The ends were cut back, 0 bases at V and 2 bases at J, with 13 bases in the middle. This CDR3 is 16 amino acids long. CDR3 in DNA: TGTGCCAGCAGCTTGGCCAGGGTTTCAGACACAGATACGCAGTATTTT. Translating gives CASSLARVSDTDTQYF.

The chain joins TRBV5-6 to TRBJ1-2; D may be TRBD1 (6 bases). With 0 bases removed from V and 4 bases from J, the gap between germline ends came to 10 bases. CDR3 length equals 14 residues. In germline, CDR1 is SGHDT, CDR2 YYEEEE. The CDR3 reads CASSLDGQSYGYTF. CDR3 nucleotides: TGTGCCAGCAGCTTGGACGGACAGAGCTATGGCTACACCTTC.

The CDR3 coding sequence is TGCAGTGCTGGGACTAGCGGGGAGTTCTTC. Encoded protein: CSAGTSGEFF. The V call is TRBV20-1, the J call TRBJ2-1; 13 nucleotides agree with TRBD2. Germline V CDR1 and CDR2: DFQATT, SNEGSKA (reference sequence). V lost 5 bases and J lost 14; bases outside the gene matches: 0. There are 10 residues in the CDR3.

The rearrangement joins TRBV29-1 to TRBJ1-4; D gene unclear. Trimming cost V 1 base and J 8 bases, with 5 bases left between them. Germline values: CDR1 SQVTM, CDR2 ANQGSEA. CDR3 length equals 11 residues. The CDR3 DNA reads as TGCAGCGTTGAAGGAGGGGAAAAACTGTTTTTT. Amino acid sequence: CSVEGGEKLFF.

This clone was found once. The chain has TRBV6-6 and TRBJ2-7; 9 positions match TRBD2. CDR1 MNHNY and CDR2 SVGAGI come from the germline V gene (reference sequence). This CDR3 has 15 residues. The V gene end was trimmed by 4 bases and the J gene end by 3 bases; junction bases not matched to a gene: 7. As DNA, the CDR3 is TGTGCCAGCAGTTCAGGGCGCGGGGGGGACTACGAGCAGTACTTC. Protein: CASSSGRGGDYEQYF.

This rearrangement joins TRBV18 to TRBJ2-7; possibly TRBD2 for D (7 bases). The germline V and J ends were trimmed by 1 base and 1 base, with 11 bases remaining between them. The germline gives CDR1 KGHSH, CDR2 LQKENI. CDR3 length equals 15 residues. CDR3 coding DNA: TGTGCCAGCTCACCACAACAGGGAGGGTCCTACGAGCAGTACTTC. It translates to CASSPQQGGSYEQYF.

This clone was found once. V and J are TRBV7-3 and TRBJ2-7; 10 bases align to TRBD1. Trimming took 2 bases from V and 4 from J; bases not matched to a gene: 5. This CDR3 spans 15 amino acids. The germline V gene has CDR1 SGHTA and CDR2 FQGTGA. The CDR3 spells CASSLGTGAGYEQYF. In DNA form, the CDR3 reads TGTGCCAGCAGCTTAGGGACAGGGGCGGGGTACGAGCAGTACTTC.

The J gene is TRBJ2-1, the V gene TRBV6-2 or TRBV6-3; D ambiguous. Per germline, CDR1 MNHEY and CDR2 SVGEGT. There are 12 residues in the CDR3. Trimming took 2 bases from V and 8 from J, leaving 7 bases between them. CDR3 residues: CASSYEVYEQFF. The DNA for the CDR3 is TGTGCCAGCAGTTACGAGGTCTATGAGCAGTTCTTC.

The chain combines TRBV24-1 with TRBJ2-5, with 10 bases matching TRBD1. The CDR3 spans 16 residues. The J segment lost 1 base and the V segment lost 4 bases, leaving 5 bases of the junction unmatched. Germline CDR1 KGHDR, CDR2 SFDVKD. Here the CDR3 DNA reads TGTGCCACCAGTGAACTGGACAGGGGGATCCAAGAGACCCAGTACTTC. It yields the protein CATSELDRGIQETQYF.

V and J are TRBV7-3 and TRBJ2-5, with a tentative D call TRBD2 (5 bases). V lost 5 bases and J lost 1, with 11 bases in between. The CDR3 totals 14 residues. Germline V CDR1 and CDR2: SGHTA, FQGTGA. CDR3 region: CASSRTGFQETQYF. CDR3 bases: TGTGCCAGCAGCCGTACGGGGTTCCAAGAGACCCAGTACTTC.